This T cell receptor (beta chain) derives from a study of T cell responses to AZD1222 COVID-19 vaccine. Study conclusions and caveats: Only a handful of AZD1222 recipients, several in all, had baseline seropositivity. Spike-specific TCR breadth and depth both grew after two AZD1222 doses.

Germline CDR1 and CDR2: SQVTM and ANQGSEA. The length of the CDR3 is 13 residues. This table comes from immunoSEQ multiplex PCR, and its TCRdb copy is limited to in-frame clones, with some not included. Of 150,000 to 200,000 clones detected, around nine tenths appear once; the ten largest clones hold 1.5%. On this clone: The target antigen is unknown. A junction boundary mismatches the germline segment, possibly from a read error.

The rearrangement uses TRBV29-1 and TRBJ1-1; D is possibly TRBD1 (5 bases). This sample comprised peripheral blood, obtained on day 0 of AZD1222 vaccination. The TCR was taken from an adult in good health. CDR3: CSVAKQENNEAFF. Written as DNA, the CDR3 is TGCAGCGTTGCCAAACAGGAGAACAATGAAGCTTTCTTT.